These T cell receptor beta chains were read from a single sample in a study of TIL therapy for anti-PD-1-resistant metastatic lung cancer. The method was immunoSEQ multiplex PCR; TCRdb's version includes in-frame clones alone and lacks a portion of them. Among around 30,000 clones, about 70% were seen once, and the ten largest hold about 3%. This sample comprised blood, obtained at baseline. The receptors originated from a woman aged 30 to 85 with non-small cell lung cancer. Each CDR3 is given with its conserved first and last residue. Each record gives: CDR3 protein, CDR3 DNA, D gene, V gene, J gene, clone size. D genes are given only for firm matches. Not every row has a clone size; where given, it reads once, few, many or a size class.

CDR3: CASRGGTSGSNEQFF
DNA: TGCGCCAGCAGAGGCGGGACTAGCGGGAGCAATGAGCAGTTCTTC
D: TRBD2
V: TRBV5-1
J: TRBJ2-1
size: .

CDR3: CASSFSRLAADTQYF
DNA: TGTGCCAGCAGCTTTTCCCGGCTAGCGGCAGATACGCAGTATTTT
D: TRBD2
V: TRBV7-2
J: TRBJ2-3
size: .

CDR3: CAWSVSFTQETQYF
DNA: TGTGCCTGGAGTGTAAGTTTCACCCAAGAGACCCAGTACTTC
D: .
V: TRBV30
J: TRBJ2-5
size: .

CDR3: CASSYEGLNTEAFF
DNA: TGTGCCAGCAGTTACGAGGGTTTGAACACTGAAGCTTTCTTT
D: .
V: TRBV6-5
J: TRBJ1-1
size: few

CDR3: CASSSGGKRNNEQFF
DNA: TGTGCCAGCAGCTCGGGGGGGAAGAGGAACAATGAGCAGTTCTTC
D: TRBD2
V: TRBV7-2
J: TRBJ2-1
size: .

CDR3: CASSLGVSVEQFF
DNA: TGTGCCAGCAGCTTGGGTGTCAGTGTTGAGCAGTTCTTC
D: .
V: TRBV5-4
J: TRBJ2-1
size: .

CDR3: CASSLGATTGELFF
DNA: TGTGCCAGCAGCTTAGGGGCCACCACCGGGGAGCTGTTTTTT
D: .
V: TRBV7-9
J: TRBJ2-2
size: few

CDR3: CASSSKWTWRDRDYEQYF
DNA: TGTGCCAGCAGCTCAAAATGGACTTGGCGGGACAGGGACTACGAGCAGTACTTC
D: TRBD1
V: TRBV7-9
J: TRBJ2-7
size: .

CDR3: CASSERVASGSSLYNEQFF
DNA: TGTGCCAGCAGTGAGAGGGTGGCTAGCGGGAGTAGCCTCTACAATGAGCAGTTCTTC
D: TRBD2
V: TRBV6-4
J: TRBJ2-1
size: .

CDR3: CASNPDRTNYGYTF
DNA: TGTGCCAGTAACCCGGACAGGACTAACTATGGCTACACCTTC
D: TRBD1
V: TRBV19
J: TRBJ1-2
size: .

CDR3: CSGRGQGISEQYF
DNA: TGCAGCGGCCGGGGACAGGGTATAAGCGAGCAGTACTTC
D: TRBD1
V: TRBV29-1
J: TRBJ2-7
size: .